The 19 T cell receptor beta chains below come from one sample, sequenced in a study of shared clonotypes between healthy human individuals. The assay was immunoSEQ multiplex PCR, and TCRdb's table has in-frame clones only and misses some. The sample includes about 600,000 clones, approximately 97% of them seen just once. The material sequenced was naive CD4+ T cells sorted from blood. The subset: CD45RA+ positively selected. The receptors come from a young woman in good health.

The J gene is TRBJ2-3, the V gene TRBV6-1, with TRBD2 matching over 13 bases. The CDR3 is 13 amino acids. With 5 bases clipped from V and 11 bases from J, the junction kept 4 bases outside the gene matches. CDR1 and CDR2 (germline): MNHNS, SASEGT. CDR3 DNA: TGTGCCAGCAGTTGGACTAGCGGGAGTGGGCAGTATTTT. It is translated as CASSWTSGSGQYF.

The chain links TRBV10-3 to TRBJ2-3; tentative D call: TRBD2 (5 bases). The germline V gene encodes CDR1 ENHRY and CDR2 SYGVKD. This CDR3 is built from 16 residues. The V gene lost 0 bases and the J gene lost 0 bases, with 10 bases spanning the gap. The CDR3 is CAISESGGLSTDTQYF. CDR3 bases: TGTGCCATCAGTGAGTCGGGTGGACTGAGCACAGATACGCAGTATTTT.

The CDR3 is CASSLIGGQGTGELFF. The CDR3 DNA sequence: TGTGCCAGCAGTTTAATCGGAGGGCAGGGCACCGGGGAGCTGTTTTTT. The V gene is TRBV28, the J gene TRBJ2-2, with D perhaps matching TRBD2 (6 bases). The germline V gene encodes CDR1 MDHEN and CDR2 SYDVKM. The CDR3 has 16 amino acids. V gave up 2 bases and J gave up 4 bases, with 14 bases separating them.

The chain uses TRBV6-6 and TRBJ1-1; 9 bases align to TRBD1. The germline V gene has CDR1 MNHNY and CDR2 SVGAGI (reference sequence). V was clipped by 6 bases and J by 6 bases; unmatched bases: 5. The CDR3 has 13 amino acids. CDR3 nucleotide sequence: TGTGCCAGCAGCAGGGACAGGGCCGCTGAAGCTTTCTTT. It is translated as CASSRDRAAEAFF.

The chain has TRBV30 and TRBJ2-1; D might be TRBD1 (6 bases). The CDR3 consists of 15 residues. Germline V lookup: CDR1 GTSNPN, CDR2 SVGIG (reference sequence). The V and J ends lost 3 bases and 0 bases respectively, with 12 bases between them. The CDR3: CAWRHGQPSYNEQFF. The CDR3 bases are TGTGCCTGGAGGCACGGACAGCCCTCCTACAATGAGCAGTTCTTC.

The V call is TRBV30, the J call TRBJ1-5; D is undetermined. The CDR3 covers 13 residues. Trimming shortened V by 1 base and J by 0 bases, and 4 bases separated the two germline ends. Germline CDR1 is GTSNPN and CDR2 is SVGIG (reference sequence). CDR3 amino acids: CAWSGDSNQPQHF. The CDR3, as DNA: TGTGCCTGGAGTGGAGATAGCAATCAGCCCCAGCATTTT.

V usage is TRBV28 and J usage is TRBJ2-7; maybe TRBD2 (6 bases). The CDR3 spans 17 residues. V lost 9 bases to trimming and J lost 2 bases, with 26 bases between them. Germline lookup yields CDR1 MDHEN and CDR2 SYDVKM. The CDR3 region has the DNA TGTGCCAGTAAACAAACCCGACTAGTAGGTCCTACCTACGAGCAGTACTTC. As protein: CASKQTRLVGPTYEQYF.

This chain links TRBV18 with TRBJ2-1, with TRBD2 identical over 8 bases. CDR3 size: 15 residues. Germline loops: CDR1 KGHSH, CDR2 LQKENI. J was trimmed by 10 bases and V by 0 bases; bases with no gene match: 8. CDR3 bases: TGTGCCAGCTCACCACCGGGACTAGGGGGAGACGAGCAGTTCTTC. This gives the protein CASSPPGLGGDEQFF.

The count of this clone is one. V and J are TRBV19 and TRBJ2-7; maybe TRBD1 (6 bases). The CDR3 covers 14 residues. Germline CDR1 LNHDA, CDR2 SQIVND (reference sequence). Trimming shortened V by 5 bases and J by 2 bases, and 13 bases separated the two germline ends. For the CDR3, the DNA is TGTGCCAGTAGTGTACGCAGGGGTCCCTACGAGCAGTACTTC. Amino acid sequence: CASSVRRGPYEQYF.

The rearrangement links TRBV5-5 to TRBJ2-6; no reliable D call. V lost 6 bases to trimming and J lost 0 bases, with 7 bases between them. Germline V lookup: CDR1 SGHKS, CDR2 YYEKEE (reference sequence). This CDR3 comprises 14 residues. CDR3 sequence: CASNFVSGANVLTF. As DNA, the CDR3 is TGTGCCAGCAATTTTGTCTCTGGGGCCAACGTCCTGACTTTC.

The CDR3 DNA follows: TGTGCCACGGGAGCTGGAAACACCATATATTTT. Translation gives CATGAGNTIYF. The chain has TRBV2 and TRBJ1-3, with D hard to call. The germline V gene has CDR1 SNHLY and CDR2 FYNNEI. This CDR3 comprises 11 residues. The V end was cut by 10 bases, the J end by 2 bases, with 6 bases between.

The gene calls are TRBV18 and TRBJ2-5; no clear D. Germline CDR1 and CDR2: KGHSH and LQKENI. This CDR3 contains 12 residues. The V end lost 4 bases, the J end lost 2 bases, and 5 bases lay between the germline ends. The CDR3: CASSRQQETQYF. The DNA for the CDR3 is TGTGCCAGCTCACGACAACAAGAGACCCAGTACTTC.

The chain combines TRBV19 with TRBJ2-3; TRBD2 might be the D (6 bases). The CDR3 covers 17 residues. V dropped 5 bases and J dropped 0 bases, with 18 bases sitting between them. Germline loops: CDR1 LNHDA, CDR2 SQIVND (reference sequence). CDR3 sequence: CASSPIAPSGSTDTQYF. CDR3 nucleotide sequence: TGTGCCAGTAGTCCTATAGCCCCCAGCGGGAGCACAGATACGCAGTATTTT.

The rearrangement joins TRBV5-1 to TRBJ1-1; D may be TRBD1 (5 bases). In germline, CDR1 is SGHRS, CDR2 YFSETQ. This CDR3 is built from 13 residues. V was clipped by 4 bases and J by 2 bases, with 9 bases between them. In nucleotides, the CDR3 is TGCGCCAGCAGCCGGGACGTCAACACTGAAGCTTTCTTT. It specifies CASSRDVNTEAFF.

The chain combines TRBV28 with TRBJ2-3; D call uncertain. V was shortened by 5 bases and J by 4 bases, with 22 bases between the two germline ends. The CDR3 is made up of 17 amino acids. Per the germline V gene, CDR1 is MDHEN and CDR2 is SYDVKM. The chain's CDR3 is CASSGESSNRLSDTQYF. The DNA of the CDR3 is TGTGCCAGCAGTGGAGAGTCTAGTAACCGACTTTCAGATACGCAGTATTTT.

The chain employs TRBV19 and TRBJ2-7, with D maybe TRBD2 (7 bases). Per the germline V gene, CDR1 is LNHDA and CDR2 is SQIVND (reference sequence). Trimming took off 10 bases at V and 2 bases at J, with 18 bases between the two ends. The length of the CDR3 is 14 residues. The chain's CDR3 is CATAGGGPPYEQYF. The CDR3 bases are TGTGCCACGGCCGGCGGGGGCCCGCCCTACGAGCAGTACTTC.

This chain uses TRBV2 with TRBJ2-5; 11 bases are shared with TRBD2. The V gene's germline CDR1 is SNHLY and CDR2 FYNNEI. V shed 7 bases and J 7 bases; nucleotides not matched to a gene: 5. CDR3 size: 13 residues. DNA for the CDR3: TGTGCCAGCACCGGGACTAGCGGTTCGACCCAGTACTTC. Encoded protein: CASTGTSGSTQYF.

The rearrangement links TRBV18 to TRBJ1-2, with 7 bases identical to TRBD1. The CDR3 sequence is 15 residues long. J gave up 2 bases and V 6 bases, and 9 bases lay outside the gene matches. In germline, CDR1 is KGHSH, CDR2 LQKENI. The CDR3 loop is CASSLLTGMNYGYTF. In nucleotides, the CDR3 is TGTGCCAGCTCCCTCCTGACAGGGATGAACTATGGCTACACCTTC.

The genes are TRBV29-1 and TRBJ2-5; D not resolved. The CDR3 covers 11 residues. Germline loops: CDR1 SQVTM, CDR2 ANQGSEA. V was cut by 6 bases and J by 5 bases, with 10 bases left in between. In DNA form, the CDR3 reads TGCAGCGTCGCCCTCGGGGAGACCCAGTACTTC. Translated, it gives CSVALGETQYF.